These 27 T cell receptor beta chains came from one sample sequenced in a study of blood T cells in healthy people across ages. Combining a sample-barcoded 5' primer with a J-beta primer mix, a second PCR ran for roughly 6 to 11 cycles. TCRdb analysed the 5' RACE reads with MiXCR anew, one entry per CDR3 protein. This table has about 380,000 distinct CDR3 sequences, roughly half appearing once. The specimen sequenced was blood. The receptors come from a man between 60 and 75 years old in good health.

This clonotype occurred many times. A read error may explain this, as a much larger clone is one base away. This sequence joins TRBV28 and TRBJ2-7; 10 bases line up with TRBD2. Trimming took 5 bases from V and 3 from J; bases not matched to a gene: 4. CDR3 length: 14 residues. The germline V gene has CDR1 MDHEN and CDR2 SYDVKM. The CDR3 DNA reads TGTGCCAGCAGTGTCGGACTAGCGGACTACGAGCAGTACTTC. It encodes CASSVGLADYEQYF.

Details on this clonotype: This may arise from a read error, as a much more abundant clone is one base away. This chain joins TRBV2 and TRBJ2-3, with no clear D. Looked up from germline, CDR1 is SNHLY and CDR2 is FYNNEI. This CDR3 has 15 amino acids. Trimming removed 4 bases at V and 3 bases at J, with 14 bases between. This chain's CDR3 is CASSGTQSRTDTQYF. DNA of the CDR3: TGTGCCAGCAGTGGGACCCAATCTCGGACAGATACGCAGTATTTT.

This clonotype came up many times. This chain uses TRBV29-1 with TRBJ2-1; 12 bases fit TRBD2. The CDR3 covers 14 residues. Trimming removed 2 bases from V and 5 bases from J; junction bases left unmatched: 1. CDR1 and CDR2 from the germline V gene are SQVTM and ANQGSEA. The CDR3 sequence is CSVELAGGNNEQFF. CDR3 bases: TGCAGCGTTGAACTAGCGGGAGGGAACAATGAGCAGTTCTTC.

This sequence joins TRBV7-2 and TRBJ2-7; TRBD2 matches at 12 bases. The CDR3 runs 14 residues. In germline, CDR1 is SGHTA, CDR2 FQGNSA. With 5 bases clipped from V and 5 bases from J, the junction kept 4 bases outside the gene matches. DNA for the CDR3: TGTGCCAGCAGCCTCCTAGCGGGAGGGGACGAGCAGTACTTC. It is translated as CASSLLAGGDEQYF. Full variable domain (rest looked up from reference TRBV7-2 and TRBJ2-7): GAGVSQSPSNKVTEKGKDVELRCDPISGHTALYWYRQSLGQGLEFLIYFQGNSAPDKSGLPSDRFSAERTGGSVSTLTIQRTQQEDSAVYLCASSLLAGGDEQYFGPGTRLTVT.

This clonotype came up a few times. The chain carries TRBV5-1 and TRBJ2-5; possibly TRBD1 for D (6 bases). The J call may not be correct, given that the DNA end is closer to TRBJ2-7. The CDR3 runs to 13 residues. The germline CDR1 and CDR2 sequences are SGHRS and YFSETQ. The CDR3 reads CASSLDRAHEQYF. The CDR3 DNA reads TGCGCCAGCAGCTTGGACAGGGCCCACGAGCAGTACTTC.

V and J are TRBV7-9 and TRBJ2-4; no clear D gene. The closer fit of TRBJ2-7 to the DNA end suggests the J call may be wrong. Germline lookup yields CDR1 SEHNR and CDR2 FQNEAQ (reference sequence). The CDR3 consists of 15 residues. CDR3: CASSFRANHSYEQYF. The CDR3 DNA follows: TGTGCCAGCAGCTTCCGGGCTAACCACTCCTACGAGCAGTACTTC.

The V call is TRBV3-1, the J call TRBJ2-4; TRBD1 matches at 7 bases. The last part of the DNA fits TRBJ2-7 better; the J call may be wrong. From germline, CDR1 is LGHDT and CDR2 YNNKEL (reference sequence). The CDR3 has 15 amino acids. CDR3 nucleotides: TGTGCCAGCAGTCCCAGGACAGGAAGAAGCTACGAGCAGTACTTC. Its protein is CASSPRTGRSYEQYF.

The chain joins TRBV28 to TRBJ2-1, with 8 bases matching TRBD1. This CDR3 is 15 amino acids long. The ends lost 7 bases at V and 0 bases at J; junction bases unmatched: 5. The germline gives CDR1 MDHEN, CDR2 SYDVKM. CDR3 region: CASTETGGSYNEQFF. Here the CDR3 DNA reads TGTGCCAGCACGGAAACAGGGGGCTCCTACAATGAGCAGTTCTTC.

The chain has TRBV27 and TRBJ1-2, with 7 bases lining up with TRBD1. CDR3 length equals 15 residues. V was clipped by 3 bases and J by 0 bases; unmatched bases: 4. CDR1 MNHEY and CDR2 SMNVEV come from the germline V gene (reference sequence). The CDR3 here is CASSFLGTANYGYTF. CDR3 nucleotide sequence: TGTGCCAGCAGTTTTTTAGGGACAGCTAACTATGGCTACACCTTC.

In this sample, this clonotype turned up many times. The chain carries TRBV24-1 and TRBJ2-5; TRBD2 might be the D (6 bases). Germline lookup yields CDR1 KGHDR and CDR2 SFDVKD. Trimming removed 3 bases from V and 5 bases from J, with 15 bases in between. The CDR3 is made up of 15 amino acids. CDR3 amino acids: CATSDAAGRGETQYF. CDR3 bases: TGTGCCACCAGTGATGCGGCGGGGAGAGGGGAGACCCAGTACTTC.

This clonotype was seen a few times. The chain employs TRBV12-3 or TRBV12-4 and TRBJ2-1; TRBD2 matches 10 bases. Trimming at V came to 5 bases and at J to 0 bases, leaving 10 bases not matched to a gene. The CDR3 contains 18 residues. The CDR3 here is CASSRDRLAGSSYNEQFF. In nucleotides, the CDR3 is TGTGCCAGCAGTAGGGACCGACTAGCGGGTAGCTCCTACAATGAGCAGTTCTTC.

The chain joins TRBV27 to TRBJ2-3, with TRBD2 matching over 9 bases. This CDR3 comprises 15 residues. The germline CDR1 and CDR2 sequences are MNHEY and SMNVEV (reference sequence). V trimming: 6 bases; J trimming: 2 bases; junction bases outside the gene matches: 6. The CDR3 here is CASSSLAGVTDTQYF. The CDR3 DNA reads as TGTGCCAGCAGCTCACTAGCGGGCGTCACAGATACGCAGTATTTT.

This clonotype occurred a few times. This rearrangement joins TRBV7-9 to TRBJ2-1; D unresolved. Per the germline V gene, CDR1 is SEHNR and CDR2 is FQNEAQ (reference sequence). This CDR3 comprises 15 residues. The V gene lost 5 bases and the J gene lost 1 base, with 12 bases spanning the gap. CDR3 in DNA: TGTGCCAGCAGCCCCGGATATGGGTCCTACAATGAGCAGTTCTTC. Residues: CASSPGYGSYNEQFF.

CDR3 residues: CASTQGGGSQAFF. CDR3 bases: TGTGCCAGCACCCAAGGAGGTGGTAGCCAGGCTTTCTTT. The chain couples TRBV12-3 or TRBV12-4 to TRBJ1-1; D remains ambiguous. The CDR3 is made up of 13 amino acids. Trimming removed 7 bases from V and 11 bases from J, with 20 bases in between.

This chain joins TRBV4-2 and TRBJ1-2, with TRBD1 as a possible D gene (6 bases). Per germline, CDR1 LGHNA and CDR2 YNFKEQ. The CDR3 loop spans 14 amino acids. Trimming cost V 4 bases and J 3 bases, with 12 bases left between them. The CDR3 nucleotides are TGTGCCAGCAGCCCTAGGGGGGAACACTATGGCTACACCTTC. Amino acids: CASSPRGEHYGYTF.

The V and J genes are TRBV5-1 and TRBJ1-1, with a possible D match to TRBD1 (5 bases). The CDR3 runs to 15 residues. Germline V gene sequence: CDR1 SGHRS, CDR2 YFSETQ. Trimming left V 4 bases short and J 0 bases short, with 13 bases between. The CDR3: CASSPTQGLNTEAFF. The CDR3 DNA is TGCGCCAGCAGCCCCACCCAGGGATTGAACACTGAAGCTTTCTTT.

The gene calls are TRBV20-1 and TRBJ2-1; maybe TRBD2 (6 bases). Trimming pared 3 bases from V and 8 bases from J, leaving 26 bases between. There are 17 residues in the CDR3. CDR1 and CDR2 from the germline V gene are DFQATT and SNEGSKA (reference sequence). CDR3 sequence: CSARPTRKSAGWYEQFF. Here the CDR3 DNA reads TGCAGTGCTAGGCCCACTCGGAAGTCGGCGGGATGGTATGAGCAGTTCTTC.

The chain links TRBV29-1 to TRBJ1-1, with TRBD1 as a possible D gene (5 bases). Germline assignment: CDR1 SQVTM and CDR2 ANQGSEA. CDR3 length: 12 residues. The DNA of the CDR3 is TGCAGTGCAGGGATGTCTAACACTGAAGCTTTCTTT. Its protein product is CSAGMSNTEAFF.

The CDR3 DNA reads TGCAGCGGAATTCTTCAGGTATCCGGCTACACCTTC. As protein: CSGILQVSGYTF. J is TRBJ1-2 and V is TRBV29-1, with D hard to call. Trimming pared 7 bases from V and 8 bases from J, leaving 17 bases between. Germline V gives CDR1 SQVTM, CDR2 ANQGSEA. The CDR3 extends over 12 amino acids.

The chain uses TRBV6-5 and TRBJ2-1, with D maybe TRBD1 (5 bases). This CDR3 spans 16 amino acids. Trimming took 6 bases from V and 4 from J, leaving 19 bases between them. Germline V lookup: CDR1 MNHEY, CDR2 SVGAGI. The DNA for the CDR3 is TGTGCCAGCAGACCCTTAGAAGGGGCAAGATACAATGAGCAGTTCTTC. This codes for CASRPLEGARYNEQFF.

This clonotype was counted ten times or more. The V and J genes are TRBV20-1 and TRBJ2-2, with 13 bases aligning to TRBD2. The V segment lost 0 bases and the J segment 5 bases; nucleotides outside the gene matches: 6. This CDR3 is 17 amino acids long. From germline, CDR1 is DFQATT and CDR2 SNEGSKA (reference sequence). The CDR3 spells CSARDLTGLAGTGELFF. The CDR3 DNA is TGCAGTGCTAGAGATCTTACGGGACTAGCGGGGACCGGGGAGCTGTTTTTT.

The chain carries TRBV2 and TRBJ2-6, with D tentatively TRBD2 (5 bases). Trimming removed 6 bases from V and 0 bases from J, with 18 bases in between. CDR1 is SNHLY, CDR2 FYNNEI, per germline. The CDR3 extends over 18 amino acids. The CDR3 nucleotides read TGTGCCAGCAGATGGACTCCTAAGGATCACTCTGGGGCCAACGTCCTGACTTTC. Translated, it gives CASRWTPKDHSGANVLTF.

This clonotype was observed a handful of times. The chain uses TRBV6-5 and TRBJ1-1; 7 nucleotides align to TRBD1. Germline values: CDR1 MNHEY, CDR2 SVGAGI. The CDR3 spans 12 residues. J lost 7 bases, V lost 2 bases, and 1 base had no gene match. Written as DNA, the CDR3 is TGTGCCAGCAGTTACGGGGACAGTGAAGCTTTCTTT. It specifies CASSYGDSEAFF.

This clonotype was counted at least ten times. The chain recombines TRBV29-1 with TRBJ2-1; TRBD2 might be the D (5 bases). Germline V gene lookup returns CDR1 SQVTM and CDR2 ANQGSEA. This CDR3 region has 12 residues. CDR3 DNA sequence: TGCCTCGTTGGGGAGCTATTCAGTGAGCAGTTCTTC. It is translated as CLVGELFSEQFF.

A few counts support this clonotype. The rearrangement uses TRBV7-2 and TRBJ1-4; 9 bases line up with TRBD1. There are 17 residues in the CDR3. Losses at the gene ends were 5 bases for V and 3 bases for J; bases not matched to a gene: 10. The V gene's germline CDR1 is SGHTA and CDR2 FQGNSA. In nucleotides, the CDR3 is TGTGCCAGCAGCCGTGACAGGGGGAGCGTAGCTAATGAAAAACTGTTTTTT. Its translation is CASSRDRGSVANEKLFF.

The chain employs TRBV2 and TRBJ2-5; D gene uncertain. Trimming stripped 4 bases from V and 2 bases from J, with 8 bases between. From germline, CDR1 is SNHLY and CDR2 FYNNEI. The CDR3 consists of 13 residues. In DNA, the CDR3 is TGTGCCAGCAGTGTAAGGCAGCAAGAGACCCAGTACTTC. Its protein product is CASSVRQQETQYF.

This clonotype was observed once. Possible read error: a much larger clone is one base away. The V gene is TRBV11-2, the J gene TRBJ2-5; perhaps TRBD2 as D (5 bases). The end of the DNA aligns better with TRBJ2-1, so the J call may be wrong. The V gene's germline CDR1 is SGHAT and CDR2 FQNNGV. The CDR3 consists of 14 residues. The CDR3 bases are TGTGCCAGCAGCTTACAGCGGCTCAAAGAGACCCAGTTCTTC. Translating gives CASSLQRLKETQFF.